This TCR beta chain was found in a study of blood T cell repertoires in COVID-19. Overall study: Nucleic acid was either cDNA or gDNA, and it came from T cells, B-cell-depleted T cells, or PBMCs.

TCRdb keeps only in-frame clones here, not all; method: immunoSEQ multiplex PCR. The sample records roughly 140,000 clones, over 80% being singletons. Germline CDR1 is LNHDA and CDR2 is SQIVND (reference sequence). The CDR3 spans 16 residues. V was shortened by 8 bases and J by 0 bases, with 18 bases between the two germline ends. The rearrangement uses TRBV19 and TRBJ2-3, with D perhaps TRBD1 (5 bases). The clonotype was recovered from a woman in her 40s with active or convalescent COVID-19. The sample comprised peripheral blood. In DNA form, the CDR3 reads TGTGCCAGTGCTGCTCTGCAGGGTCTTAGCACAGATACGCAGTATTTT. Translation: CASAALQGLSTDTQYF.